This TCR beta chain stems from a study of T cell changes during pregnancy in multiple sclerosis. Trimming cost V 0 bases and J 2 bases, with 8 bases left between them. Germline V gene sequence: CDR1 LGHNA, CDR2 YSLEER. This CDR3 has 16 residues. The data were produced by immunoSEQ multiplex PCR, yet TCRdb's version contains in-frame clones alone and is incomplete. The table records tens of thousands of clones, about 90% of them present only once. The sequence derives from a female donor in good health, enrolled as a control in a pregnancy study. The chain combines TRBV4-3 with TRBJ2-6, with D maybe TRBD2 (5 bases). The sequenced sample was peripheral blood, obtained in the second trimester of pregnancy. In DNA, the CDR3 is TGCGCCAGCAGCCAAGATCACGGGGCTGGGGCCAACGTCCTGACTTTC. Its translation is CASSQDHGAGANVLTF.